A single sample gave rise to the 6 T cell receptor beta chains below, sequenced in a study of blood T cell repertoires in COVID-19. Clones were read by immunoSEQ multiplex PCR, and TCRdb kept only the in-frame ones, dropping some. The profile shows almost 200,000 clones, around 79% of them singletons. Sequenced material: peripheral blood. The receptors here all came from a woman in her 40s with COVID-19, enrolled during active disease.

The chain employs TRBV19 and TRBJ2-3, with 9 nucleotides matching TRBD2. CDR3 length: 13 amino acids. Germline V gives CDR1 LNHDA, CDR2 SQIVND (reference sequence). Trimming took 10 bases from V and 4 from J; bases not matched to a gene: 6. The CDR3 sequence: CAIKAGGADTQYF. The CDR3, as DNA: TGTGCCATCAAGGCGGGGGGGGCAGATACGCAGTATTTT.

This clone has just one count. The chain employs TRBV6-6 and TRBJ2-5, with 8 nucleotides matching TRBD2. Unmatched junction bases numbered 6, after V lost 5 bases and J lost 1 base. This CDR3 has 15 amino acids. Germline CDR1 is MNHNY and CDR2 is SVGAGI (reference sequence). The CDR3 protein is CASSRRGAPQETQYF. CDR3 coding DNA: TGTGCCAGCAGTCGGCGGGGGGCCCCCCAAGAGACCCAGTACTTC.

The chain has TRBV5-4 and TRBJ2-1; 10 bases agree with TRBD2. Germline V gene lookup returns CDR1 SGHNT and CDR2 YYREEE (reference sequence). After removal of 9 bases from V and 6 bases from J, the junction contained 9 bases not matched to a gene. The CDR3 sequence is 14 residues long. The CDR3 DNA reads as TGTGCCACCCACCTAGCGGGGGTAGGCAATGAGCAGTTCTTC. Protein sequence: CATHLAGVGNEQFF.

This chain connects TRBV29-1 to TRBJ2-7, with 9 bases fitting TRBD2. There are 14 residues in the CDR3. The ends lost 3 bases at V and 7 bases at J; junction bases unmatched: 10. CDR1 is SQVTM, CDR2 ANQGSEA, per germline. The CDR3 here is CSVEKIAGAEEQYF. DNA for the CDR3: TGCAGCGTTGAGAAGATAGCGGGAGCAGAGGAGCAGTACTTC.

The chain links TRBV9 to TRBJ2-5; D is perhaps TRBD1 (5 bases). Germline V lookup: CDR1 SGDLS, CDR2 YYNGEE. V lost 3 bases, J lost 0 bases, and 18 bases lay in between. CDR3 length: 17 amino acids. In DNA, the CDR3 is TGTGCCAGCAGCGCCCGATATGTGGGGCTGTACCAAGAGACCCAGTACTTC. It specifies CASSARYVGLYQETQYF.

J is TRBJ2-3 and V is TRBV2; possible D gene TRBD2, 6 bases. The CDR3 contains 13 residues. In germline, CDR1 is SNHLY, CDR2 FYNNEI. Trimming stripped 6 bases from V and 8 bases from J, with 15 bases between. The CDR3 loop reads CASRLDMEGTQYF. In nucleotides, the CDR3 is TGTGCCAGCAGGCTGGACATGGAGGGTACGCAGTATTTT.